The 23 T cell receptor beta chains in this list originate from one sample, sequenced in a study of cytomegalovirus exposure and HLA in healthy donors. With 60 Vbeta and 13 Jbeta primers, the PCR was carried out. The table came from immunoSEQ multiplex PCR; TCRdb's copy has only in-frame clones and leaves some out. This sample's clone table lists approximately 77,000 clones. The sequenced sample consisted of PBMCs. These receptors were obtained from a man aged 30 to 45 in good health and CMV-seronegative.

The CDR3 nucleotides are TGTGCCAGCAGTGACGGGACAGGGGGGAATGAGCAGTTCTTC. It codes for CASSDGTGGNEQFF. The rearrangement uses TRBV6-4 and TRBJ2-1; 11 nucleotides agree with TRBD1. The germline V gene has CDR1 MRHNA and CDR2 SNTAGT. Trimming at V came to 2 bases and at J to 7 bases, leaving 1 base not matched to a gene. This CDR3 region has 14 residues.

The chain couples TRBV5-1 to TRBJ2-5, with D hard to call. Germline CDR1 reads SGHRS; CDR2 reads YFSETQ. This CDR3 is built from 13 residues. With 2 bases removed from V and 0 bases from J, the gap between germline ends came to 5 bases. CDR3 protein: CASSFENQETQYF. The CDR3 DNA is TGCGCCAGCAGCTTCGAGAACCAAGAGACCCAGTACTTC.

The gene calls are TRBV7-9 and TRBJ1-2; 7 positions agree with TRBD1. Per germline, CDR1 SEHNR and CDR2 FQNEAQ (reference sequence). The V segment lost 4 bases and the J segment 2 bases; nucleotides outside the gene matches: 13. This CDR3 spans 17 amino acids. CDR3 residues: CASSSGFGAGGNYGYTF. In DNA, the CDR3 is TGTGCCAGCAGCTCGGGGTTTGGGGCAGGGGGGAACTATGGCTACACCTTC.

This CDR3 is CASSFTGTGGTEAFF. The CDR3, as DNA: TGTGCCAGCAGTTTTACCGGGACAGGGGGCACTGAAGCTTTCTTT. The chain carries TRBV27 and TRBJ1-1, with TRBD1 matching over 11 bases. This CDR3 has 15 residues. The junction had 4 bases not matched to a gene; V was cut back by 3 bases and J by 4 bases. Germline V gene data show CDR1 as MNHEY and CDR2 as SMNVEV (reference sequence).

CDR3 sequence reads: CASSGDSNEQFF. In DNA, the CDR3 is TGTGCCAGCAGTGGGGACAGCAATGAGCAGTTCTTC. The J gene is TRBJ2-1, the V gene TRBV6-1; 7 bases match TRBD1. CDR3 length: 12 residues. Trimming at V came to 4 bases and at J to 6 bases, leaving 0 bases not matched to a gene. From germline, CDR1 is MNHNS and CDR2 SASEGT.

The chain employs TRBV18 and TRBJ1-2, with 9 bases identical to TRBD1. The V segment lost 0 bases and the J segment 4 bases; nucleotides outside the gene matches: 6. The germline gives CDR1 KGHSH, CDR2 LQKENI. This CDR3 contains 16 residues. CDR3 region: CASSPPGQGPLYGYTF. For the CDR3, the DNA is TGTGCCAGCTCACCACCCGGACAGGGGCCCCTCTATGGCTACACCTTC.

V usage is TRBV5-5 and J usage is TRBJ1-1; D not resolved. V shed 0 bases and J shed 4 bases, with 16 bases lying between them. Germline V gives CDR1 SGHKS, CDR2 YYEKEE (reference sequence). This CDR3 has 16 amino acids. CDR3 nucleotides: TGTGCCAGCAGCTTGGACGGGGAGACGATGATCACTGAAGCTTTCTTT. This sequence encodes CASSLDGETMITEAFF. The whole variable domain, filled in from reference TRBV5-5 and TRBJ1-1, reads DAGVTQSPTHLIKTRGQQVTLRCSPISGHKSVSWYQQVLGQGPQFIFQYYEKEERGRGNFPDRFSARQFPNYSSELNVNALLLGDSALYLCASSLDGETMITEAFFGQGTRLTVV.

For the CDR3, the DNA is TGCGCCAGCAGCCAAGATCCCAGGGGTAGCACTAATGAAAAACTGTTTTTT. This encodes CASSQDPRGSTNEKLFF. The genes are TRBV4-3 and TRBJ1-4; tentatively, D is TRBD1 (6 bases). The CDR3 is 17 amino acids. Deletions cut 0 bases from V and 2 bases from J, with 13 bases between. The germline V gene encodes CDR1 LGHNA and CDR2 YSLEER.

The gene calls are TRBV6-6 and TRBJ2-1; TRBD1 aligns across 12 bases. V dropped 4 bases and J dropped 8; count of bases not matched to a gene: 3. Germline lookup yields CDR1 MNHNY and CDR2 SVGAGI (reference sequence). The length of the CDR3 is 14 residues. DNA of the CDR3: TGTGCCAGCAGTTCCGGGACAGGGGGCTATGAGCAGTTCTTC. Residues: CASSSGTGGYEQFF.

The V gene is TRBV5-4, the J gene TRBJ1-2; 7 positions agree with TRBD1. Germline loops: CDR1 SGHNT, CDR2 YYREEE (reference sequence). The CDR3 is 13 residues long. V lost 4 bases and J lost 8; bases outside the gene matches: 8. The CDR3 loop is CASSTQGRSGYTF. DNA for the CDR3: TGTGCCAGCAGCACACAGGGGAGGAGCGGCTACACCTTC.

The chain is built from TRBV28 and TRBJ2-7; no firm D call. In germline, CDR1 is MDHEN, CDR2 SYDVKM. The CDR3 is 13 residues long. The V gene lost 7 bases and the J gene lost 2 bases, with 12 bases spanning the gap. CDR3 sequence: CASTRGGTYEQYF. Written as DNA, the CDR3 is TGTGCCAGCACTCGAGGTGGCACCTACGAGCAGTACTTC.

The V and J genes are TRBV10-3 and TRBJ1-1, with 8 bases matching TRBD1. Germline V CDR1 and CDR2: ENHRY, SYGVKD. The CDR3 consists of 17 residues. Trimming cost V 0 bases and J 3 bases; bases outside gene matches: 9. CDR3 sequence reads: CAISESRTGFVDTEAFF. CDR3 bases: TGTGCCATCAGTGAGTCGAGGACAGGGTTCGTGGACACTGAAGCTTTCTTT.

The J gene is TRBJ2-5, the V gene TRBV5-4; D uncertain. The CDR3 length is 15 residues. V was pared by 4 bases and J by 1 base, with 14 bases between. Germline CDR1 reads SGHNT; CDR2 reads YYREEE (reference sequence). The DNA for the CDR3 is TGTGCCAGCAGCCCGGAGCCGCACATCCAAGAGACCCAGTACTTC. The encoded protein is CASSPEPHIQETQYF.

V gene TRBV6-1 combines with J gene TRBJ2-7; D is possibly TRBD2 (6 bases). V dropped 3 bases and J dropped 4 bases, with 16 bases sitting between them. Germline CDR1 and CDR2: MNHNS and SASEGT. The CDR3 covers 15 residues. The CDR3: CASSDWDSEIYEQYF. The DNA for the CDR3 is TGTGCCAGCAGTGACTGGGACTCTGAGATTTACGAGCAGTACTTC.

V usage is TRBV9 and J usage is TRBJ2-1; no clear D. This CDR3 has 12 residues. Trimming shortened V by 4 bases and J by 8 bases, and 10 bases separated the two germline ends. The germline CDR1 and CDR2 sequences are SGDLS and YYNGEE. CDR3: CASSPRSHEQFF. The CDR3 region has the DNA TGTGCCAGCAGCCCACGTAGTCATGAGCAGTTCTTC. The whole variable domain, remainder taken from reference TRBV9 and TRBJ2-1, is DSGVTQTPKHLITATGQRVTLRCSPRSGDLSVYWYQQSLDQGLQFLIQYYNGEERAKGNILERFSAQQFPDLHSELNLSSLELGDSALYFCASSPRSHEQFFGPGTRLTVL.

The chain carries TRBV19 and TRBJ2-1, with TRBD1 identical over 9 bases. With 5 bases clipped from V and 8 bases from J, the junction kept 7 bases outside the gene matches. Germline V gene lookup returns CDR1 LNHDA and CDR2 SQIVND (reference sequence). The length of the CDR3 is 14 residues. CDR3: CASSEGQGTDEQFF. The CDR3 DNA reads TGTGCCAGTAGTGAGGGACAGGGTACCGATGAGCAGTTCTTC.

V usage is TRBV5-8 and J usage is TRBJ1-1, with 10 nucleotides matching TRBD1. The trim removed 6 bases at V and 3 bases at J, leaving 8 bases unmatched. Germline CDR1 reads SGHTS; CDR2 reads YDEGEE. This CDR3 is 15 amino acids long. Here the CDR3 DNA reads TGTGCCAGCATCCCCGGGACAGGGGCGGACACTGAAGCTTTCTTT. As protein: CASIPGTGADTEAFF.

The chain has TRBV18 and TRBJ1-4; D is undetermined. CDR3 length: 15 residues. CDR1 is KGHSH, CDR2 LQKENI, per germline. V shed 4 bases and J shed 0 bases, with 9 bases lying between them. CDR3 DNA: TGTGCCAGCTCACTACTTCCGGCAACTAATGAAAAACTGTTTTTT. Its protein product is CASSLLPATNEKLFF.

The chain links TRBV7-9 to TRBJ1-2; 8 bases are a match to TRBD1. V dropped 3 bases and J dropped 5; count of bases not matched to a gene: 8. CDR1 and CDR2 from the germline V gene are SEHNR and FQNEAQ (reference sequence). CDR3 length: 15 amino acids. CDR3 nucleotide sequence: TGTGCCAGCAGCTTGACGGGACAGGATGTATATGGCTACACCTTC. Its protein is CASSLTGQDVYGYTF.

This rearrangement joins TRBV11-3 to TRBJ2-4; tentative D call: TRBD2 (5 bases). Germline V gene data show CDR1 as SGHNT and CDR2 as YENEEA. V was trimmed by 3 bases and J by 5 bases, leaving 14 bases between them. The CDR3 is 15 amino acids. The DNA of the CDR3 is TGTGCCAGCAGCTTTAGTCGCCACGGGGAAAACATTCAGTACTTC. It yields the protein CASSFSRHGENIQYF. Full variable domain (outside the CDR3, taken from reference TRBV11-3 and TRBJ2-4): EAGVVQSPRYKIIEKKQPVAFWCNPISGHNTLYWYLQNLGQGPELLIRYENEEAVDDSQLPKDRFSAERLKGVDSTLKIQPAELGDSAVYLCASSFSRHGENIQYFGAGTRLSVL.

The chain is built from TRBV29-1 and TRBJ1-1, with 8 bases matching TRBD1. This CDR3 spans 13 amino acids. Germline V gene sequence: CDR1 SQVTM, CDR2 ANQGSEA. Trimming removed 6 bases from V and 4 bases from J; junction bases left unmatched: 7. The CDR3 nucleotides are TGCAGCGTCCGCAGGGGGCATGGCACTGAAGCTTTCTTT. Amino acids: CSVRRGHGTEAFF.

The chain has TRBV5-6 and TRBJ1-2; D uncertain. CDR1 and CDR2 from the germline V gene are SGHDT and YYEEEE. This CDR3 has 14 residues. V shed 0 bases and J shed 6 bases, with 12 bases lying between them. The CDR3 region has the DNA TGTGCCAGCAGCTTGGATGCAGGATGGGATGGCTACACCTTC. This translates into CASSLDAGWDGYTF.

The chain recombines TRBV28 with TRBJ2-7; unclear D gene. With 4 bases removed from V and 1 base from J, the gap between germline ends came to 2 bases. Germline assignment: CDR1 MDHEN and CDR2 SYDVKM. This CDR3 region has 11 residues. This CDR3 is CASSSSYEQYF. CDR3 sequence (DNA): TGTGCCAGCAGTTCGTCCTACGAGCAGTACTTC.